The 4 T cell receptor beta chains listed next were all sequenced from one sample in a study of cytomegalovirus exposure and HLA in healthy donors (TCRdb year 2017). Libraries were made using the immunoSEQ multiplex PCR assay. For the multiplex PCR, a mixture combining 60 forward primers for TCR Vbeta segments and 13 reverse primers for TCR Jbeta segments was used. Imported from immuneACCESS, the table was reduced by TCRdb to in-frame sequences with V and J called. These copies leave out some clones; in studies compared against another copy, an unresolved V gene accounts for under half, and the cause of the remainder is not known. This sample has roughly 150,000 clones in its table, and approximately 72% of those were observed once. The ten largest clones represent around 2.4% of the sample. Specimen: PBMCs. Source of these receptors: a female donor in good health and CMV-seronegative.

This clone appeared a few times. V and J are TRBV29-1 and TRBJ1-6; D not certain. V lost 5 bases and J lost 4, with 9 bases in between. CDR3 size: 13 residues. Germline assignment: CDR1 SQVTM and CDR2 ANQGSEA. CDR3 loop: CSVKADYNSPLHF. CDR3 sequence (DNA): TGCAGCGTTAAGGCGGATTATAATTCACCCCTCCACTTT.

The gene calls are TRBV28 and TRBJ2-2; D gene unclear. CDR1 is MDHEN and CDR2 is SYDVKM in the germline V gene. The V gene lost 3 bases and the J gene lost 8 bases, with 7 bases spanning the gap. The CDR3 is made up of 12 amino acids. CDR3 amino acids: CASSFARGELFF. As DNA, the CDR3 is TGTGCCAGCAGTTTCGCCAGGGGGGAGCTGTTTTTT.

The chain couples TRBV4-1 to TRBJ2-5, with a weak D call TRBD2 (6 bases). V lost 4 bases to trimming and J lost 4 bases, with 10 bases between them. The CDR3 covers 13 residues. Germline assignment: CDR1 MGHRA and CDR2 YSYEKL. CDR3 sequence: CASSRLEGETQYF. The CDR3 DNA reads as TGCGCCAGCAGCCGGTTGGAGGGAGAGACCCAGTACTTC.

The J gene is TRBJ2-7, the V gene TRBV27; TRBD2 matches 9 bases. The trim removed 3 bases at V and 4 bases at J, leaving 1 base unmatched. The CDR3 is 13 amino acids. Germline lookup yields CDR1 MNHEY and CDR2 SMNVEV (reference sequence). CDR3 residues: CASSLGLAYEQYF. In DNA, the CDR3 is TGTGCCAGCAGTTTGGGACTAGCTTACGAGCAGTACTTC.